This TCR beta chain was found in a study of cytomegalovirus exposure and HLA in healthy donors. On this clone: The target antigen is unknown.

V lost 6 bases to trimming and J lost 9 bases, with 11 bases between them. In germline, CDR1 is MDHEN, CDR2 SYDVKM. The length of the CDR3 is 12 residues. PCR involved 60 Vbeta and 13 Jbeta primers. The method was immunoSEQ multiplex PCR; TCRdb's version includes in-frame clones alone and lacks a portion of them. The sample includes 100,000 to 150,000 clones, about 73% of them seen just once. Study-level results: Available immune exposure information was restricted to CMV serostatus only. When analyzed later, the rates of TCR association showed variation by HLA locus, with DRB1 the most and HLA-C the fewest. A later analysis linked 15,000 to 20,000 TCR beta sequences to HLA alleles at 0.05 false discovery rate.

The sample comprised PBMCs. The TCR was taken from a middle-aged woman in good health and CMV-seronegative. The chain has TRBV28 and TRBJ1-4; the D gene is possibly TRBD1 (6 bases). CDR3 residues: CASSLGHQKLFF. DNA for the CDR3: TGTGCCAGCAGCTTGGGACACCAAAAACTGTTTTTT.